These 30 T cell receptor beta chains were sequenced from one sample in a study of blood T cells in healthy people across ages. The second PCR ran roughly 7 to 12 cycles with a sample-barcoded 5' primer and J-beta primers. TCRdb re-analysed the 5' RACE reads in MiXCR, keeping a single row per CDR3 protein. This sample yields about 810,000 distinct CDR3 sequences, of which about 36% are seen a single time; 10% to 15% belongs to the top ten. What was sequenced was blood. The source is a man between 18 and 35 years old in good health.

V gene TRBV5-5 combines with J gene TRBJ1-5; possibly TRBD1 for D (5 bases). The CDR3 has 15 residues. Trimming left V 0 bases short and J 2 bases short, with 9 bases between. CDR1 is SGHKS and CDR2 is YYEKEE in the germline V gene (reference sequence). The CDR3 reads CASSLEGKGNQPQHF. The CDR3 bases are TGTGCCAGCAGCTTGGAGGGGAAGGGCAATCAGCCCCAGCATTTT.

This clonotype was observed a handful of times. This rearrangement joins TRBV5-5 to TRBJ2-5; D may be TRBD1 (6 bases). Trimming removed 0 bases at V and 1 base at J, with 13 bases between. CDR1 is SGHKS, CDR2 YYEKEE, per germline (reference sequence). This CDR3 is built from 16 residues. The CDR3 is CASSLEGTLSQETQYF. CDR3 DNA sequence: TGTGCCAGCAGCTTGGAGGGGACATTATCCCAAGAGACCCAGTACTTC.

A few counts support this clonotype. The V call is TRBV20-1, the J call TRBJ2-3, with D tentatively TRBD1 or TRBD2 (7 bases each). Deletions cut 1 base from V and 5 bases from J, with 16 bases between. This CDR3 region has 15 residues. The germline gives CDR1 DFQATT, CDR2 SNEGSKA (reference sequence). The CDR3 here is CSARGRGGRIDTQYF. The CDR3 DNA sequence: TGCAGTGCTAGAGGCAGGGGGGGTCGTATAGATACGCAGTATTTT.

A remark on this clonotype: A much bigger clone sits one base away, suggesting this may be a read error. The chain uses TRBV6-6 and TRBJ1-2, with D possibly being TRBD1 (5 bases). Trimming took 5 bases from V and 7 from J, leaving 20 bases between them. This CDR3 is 15 amino acids long. Germline V lookup: CDR1 MNHNY, CDR2 SVGAGI (reference sequence). The CDR3 nucleotides are TGTGCCAGCAGTCGCCCCCTGAGACGGGGCGGTGGCTACACCTTC. Its protein is CASSRPLRRGGGYTF.

This clonotype was detected many times. Written as DNA, the CDR3 is TGTGCCAGCAGTGTAGGGCGCGGAGACTATGGCTACACCTTC. Protein product: CASSVGRGDYGYTF. The chain links TRBV6-1 to TRBJ1-2; D is unresolved. Trimming removed 4 bases at V and 3 bases at J, with 12 bases between. The CDR3 covers 14 residues. In germline, CDR1 is MNHNS, CDR2 SASEGT.

The CDR3 nucleotides are TGTGCCACCAGCAAAGATGGGACGGGGAATGAGCAGTTCTTC. Protein product: CATSKDGTGNEQFF. This chain links TRBV15 with TRBJ2-1, with D possibly called TRBD1 or TRBD2 (5 bases each). CDR3 length equals 14 residues. Germline CDR1 is LNHNV and CDR2 is YYDKDF (reference sequence). The germline V and J ends were trimmed by 4 bases and 7 bases, with 14 bases remaining between them.

In the case of this clonotype: This may stem from a read error, because a much larger clone lies one nucleotide away. The J gene is TRBJ2-1, the V gene TRBV12-3 or TRBV12-4, with a tentative D call TRBD2 (5 bases). The CDR3 totals 13 residues. The chain's CDR3 is CACSTGMGNEQFF. Written as DNA, the CDR3 is TGTGCCTGCAGTACCGGGATGGGCAATGAGCAGTTCTTC.

As regards this clonotype: This could be a read error, since a much larger clone is one nucleotide away. The chain employs TRBV7-2 and TRBJ1-1; 8 bases are a match to TRBD1. The length of the CDR3 is 14 residues. V gave up 5 bases and J gave up 5 bases; unmatched junction bases: 7. Germline CDR1 and CDR2: SGHTA and FQGNSA. CDR3 in DNA: TGTACCAGCAGCGCCAGGGGGCGGCGGACTGAAGCTTTCTTT. It yields the protein CTSSARGRRTEAFF.

The chain joins TRBV10-3 to TRBJ1-1; D is possibly TRBD1 (5 bases). CDR1 is ENHRY, CDR2 SYGVKD, per germline. CDR3 size: 13 residues. The V and J ends lost 6 bases and 4 bases respectively, with 12 bases between them. CDR3 protein: CAIRMIGGTEAFF. CDR3 nucleotides: TGTGCCATCAGGATGATTGGGGGCACTGAAGCTTTCTTT.

This clonotype has only one observation. The CDR3 DNA reads as TGTGCCAGCAGCCAAGACTTTGGCCTTGAAGCTTTCTTT. As protein: CASSQDFGLEAFF. The chain uses TRBV3-1 and TRBJ1-1; D is unclear. V lost 0 bases, J lost 7 bases, and 9 bases lay in between. Germline V gives CDR1 LGHDT, CDR2 YNNKEL (reference sequence). This CDR3 has 13 amino acids.

The V and J genes are TRBV5-1 and TRBJ2-2; TRBD1 might be the D (6 bases). In germline, CDR1 is SGHRS, CDR2 YFSETQ. This CDR3 has 14 residues. V lost 9 bases and J 0 bases, leaving 12 bases between the germline ends. CDR3 sequence reads: CATHRVSNTGELFF. Written as DNA, the CDR3 is TGCGCCACCCACAGGGTTTCGAACACCGGGGAGCTGTTTTTT.

Comments on this clonotype: The junction departs from germline at one end; a sequencing error may be responsible. The rearrangement links TRBV4-3 to TRBJ1-2, with 10 bases lining up with TRBD1. CDR1 and CDR2 from the germline V gene are LGHNA and YSLEER. The CDR3 is 15 residues long. The CDR3 protein is CPSSQEGTGDYGYTF. The CDR3 coding sequence is TGCCCCAGCAGCCAAGAGGGGACAGGGGACTATGGCTACACCTTC.

The chain carries TRBV29-1 and TRBJ1-1; D call uncertain. The CDR3 is 16 amino acids. Germline values: CDR1 SQVTM, CDR2 ANQGSEA. V was trimmed by 4 bases and J by 5 bases, leaving 23 bases between them. CDR3 coding DNA: TGCAGCGTTGCCTCACCTATCTTTTTCTCAAGGACTGAAGCTTTCTTT. Its translation: CSVASPIFFSRTEAFF.

In this sample, this clonotype turned up a few times. The chain couples TRBV7-9 to TRBJ2-6, with a weak D call TRBD2 (6 bases). V was pared by 6 bases and J by 0 bases, with 21 bases between. This CDR3 has 19 residues. Per germline, CDR1 SEHNR and CDR2 FQNEAQ (reference sequence). Here the CDR3 reads CASSLHWSGGDSGANVLTF. The DNA for the CDR3 is TGTGCCAGCAGTCTACACTGGTCCGGCGGGGACTCTGGGGCCAACGTCCTGACTTTC.

V is TRBV12-3 or TRBV12-4 and J is TRBJ2-1; D may be TRBD2 (5 bases). Trimming cost V 6 bases and J 1 base, with 16 bases left between them. This CDR3 has 16 amino acids. The CDR3 loop reads CASSLAPGLSYNEQFF. DNA for the CDR3: TGTGCCAGCAGCCTCGCACCCGGACTTTCCTACAATGAGCAGTTCTTC.

This clonotype was found many times. The chain employs TRBV7-2 and TRBJ2-5; 9 nucleotides match TRBD2. Trimming took 5 bases from V and 5 from J; bases not matched to a gene: 9. CDR1 and CDR2 from the germline V gene are SGHTA and FQGNSA. This CDR3 is 15 amino acids long. The CDR3 reads CASSPRTSVGETQYF. DNA of the CDR3: TGTGCCAGCAGCCCGAGGACTAGCGTCGGGGAGACCCAGTACTTC.

Of note for this clonotype: This sequence may be a read error, since a much larger clone differs from it by one base. The CDR3 loop is CSASEGGMYNEQYF. The DNA for the CDR3 is TGCAGTGCTAGCGAGGGGGGGATGTACAATGAGCAGTACTTC. V gene TRBV20-1 combines with J gene TRBJ2-7; tentatively, D is TRBD2 (7 bases). Per the germline V gene, CDR1 is DFQATT and CDR2 is SNEGSKA (reference sequence). The CDR3 is made up of 14 amino acids. Trimming left V 3 bases short and J 7 bases short, with 19 bases between.

V usage is TRBV12-3 or TRBV12-4 and J usage is TRBJ2-5; 8 bases fit TRBD1. The CDR3 is 15 amino acids. V lost 4 bases, J lost 11 bases, and 15 bases stayed unmatched. This CDR3 is CASSSGQGLGYEQYF. For the CDR3, the DNA is TGTGCCAGCAGTTCCGGACAGGGCCTGGGTTATGAGCAGTACTTC.

This clonotype appeared a single time. This chain's CDR3 is CASTPGTTSNQPQHF. The DNA of the CDR3 is TGTGCCAGCACTCCCGGGACAACTAGCAATCAGCCCCAGCATTTT. V and J are TRBV12-3 or TRBV12-4 and TRBJ1-5, with D possibly TRBD1 on 6 matching bases. Between the trimmed V and J ends, which lost 7 bases and 0 bases, there was a span of 13 bases. The CDR3 covers 15 residues.

The chain uses TRBV20-1 and TRBJ2-3; D is unclear. Trimming removed 3 bases from V and 2 bases from J, with 12 bases in between. The CDR3 consists of 14 residues. Germline V CDR1 and CDR2: DFQATT, SNEGSKA (reference sequence). The CDR3 is CSARTRTHTDTQYF. DNA for the CDR3: TGCAGTGCTAGGACCAGGACCCACACAGATACGCAGTATTTT.

The chain has TRBV12-3 or TRBV12-4 and TRBJ2-1, with D maybe TRBD2 (6 bases). CDR3 length: 15 residues. V lost 5 bases to trimming and J lost 3 bases, with 14 bases between them. CDR3 nucleotide sequence: TGTGCCAGCAGTCACCGTACGCGGGGCTACAATGAGCAGTTCTTC. Protein product: CASSHRTRGYNEQFF.

This clonotype has a count of ten or more. This chain uses TRBV20-1 with TRBJ2-3, with D maybe TRBD2 (6 bases). Germline V lookup: CDR1 DFQATT, CDR2 SNEGSKA (reference sequence). CDR3 length: 14 residues. V was trimmed by 1 base and J by 1 base, leaving 9 bases between them. CDR3 sequence (DNA): TGCAGTGCTAGAGTTTGGGAGGGCACAGATACGCAGTATTTT. It is translated as CSARVWEGTDTQYF.

This clonotype was counted a few times. The rearrangement joins TRBV20-1 to TRBJ2-7; 15 nucleotides match TRBD2. Germline values: CDR1 DFQATT, CDR2 SNEGSKA (reference sequence). V shed 0 bases and J 6 bases; nucleotides not matched to a gene: 3. The CDR3 length is 15 residues. Here the CDR3 DNA reads TGCAGTGCTAGAGATGGACTAGCGGGGGGGCGCGAGCAGTACTTC. Encoded protein: CSARDGLAGGREQYF.

This clonotype was observed at least ten times. The gene calls are TRBV6-6 and TRBJ1-1; D is unresolved. Germline CDR1 MNHNY, CDR2 SVGAGI (reference sequence). The CDR3 runs to 13 residues. V was pared by 4 bases and J by 0 bases, with 6 bases between. The DNA for the CDR3 is TGTGCCAGCAGTTTAAATATGAACACTGAAGCTTTCTTT. This translates into CASSLNMNTEAFF.

The rearrangement uses TRBV14 and TRBJ1-6, with D maybe TRBD1 (5 bases). Germline V gives CDR1 SGHDN, CDR2 FVKESK. The CDR3 totals 14 residues. V was clipped by 1 base and J by 7 bases, with 8 bases between them. CDR3 amino acids: CASSQVQGNSPLHF. CDR3 sequence (DNA): TGTGCCAGCAGCCAAGTCCAGGGCAATTCACCCCTCCACTTT.

A few counts support this clonotype. The rearrangement joins TRBV6-2 or TRBV6-3 to TRBJ2-7; tentatively, D is TRBD1 (5 bases). In germline, CDR1 is MNHEY, CDR2 SVGEGT. The CDR3 length is 15 residues. With 6 bases removed from V and 0 bases from J, the gap between germline ends came to 15 bases. The DNA for the CDR3 is TGTGCCAGCAGCCCCGGACACCATCCCTCCTACGAGCAGTACTTC. As protein: CASSPGHHPSYEQYF.

This clonotype was detected only a few times. The chain recombines TRBV12-3 or TRBV12-4 with TRBJ1-1, with TRBD1 as a possible D gene (6 bases). The CDR3 runs to 13 residues. V shed 3 bases and J shed 8 bases, with 13 bases lying between them. CDR3 residues: CASSFGGGGEAFF. DNA of the CDR3: TGTGCCAGCAGTTTCGGGGGTGGGGGCGAAGCTTTCTTT.

The chain carries TRBV30 and TRBJ2-5, with no clear D. The CDR3 runs to 13 residues. The germline V gene has CDR1 GTSNPN and CDR2 SVGIG (reference sequence). V was cut by 2 bases and J by 1 base, with 8 bases left in between. The CDR3 coding sequence is TGTGCCTGGAGTCAACATACCCAAGAGACCCAGTACTTC. As protein: CAWSQHTQETQYF.

V is TRBV4-3 and J is TRBJ2-5; tentatively, D is TRBD1 (5 bases). V was shortened by 0 bases and J by 4 bases, with 15 bases between the two germline ends. The CDR3 has 16 residues. CDR1 is LGHNA, CDR2 YSLEER, per germline. CDR3 region: CASSQDFGPQGETQYF. The CDR3 DNA sequence: TGCGCCAGCAGCCAAGACTTTGGGCCCCAGGGAGAGACCCAGTACTTC.

The chain employs TRBV20-1 and TRBJ2-7; D perhaps matches TRBD1 (8 bases). The CDR3 loop spans 14 amino acids. Trimming stripped 3 bases from V and 0 bases from J, with 12 bases between. Germline values: CDR1 DFQATT, CDR2 SNEGSKA (reference sequence). The DNA of the CDR3 is TGCAGTGCTAGGGGGGGGACAGGCTCCTACGAGCAGTACTTC. This gives the protein CSARGGTGSYEQYF.